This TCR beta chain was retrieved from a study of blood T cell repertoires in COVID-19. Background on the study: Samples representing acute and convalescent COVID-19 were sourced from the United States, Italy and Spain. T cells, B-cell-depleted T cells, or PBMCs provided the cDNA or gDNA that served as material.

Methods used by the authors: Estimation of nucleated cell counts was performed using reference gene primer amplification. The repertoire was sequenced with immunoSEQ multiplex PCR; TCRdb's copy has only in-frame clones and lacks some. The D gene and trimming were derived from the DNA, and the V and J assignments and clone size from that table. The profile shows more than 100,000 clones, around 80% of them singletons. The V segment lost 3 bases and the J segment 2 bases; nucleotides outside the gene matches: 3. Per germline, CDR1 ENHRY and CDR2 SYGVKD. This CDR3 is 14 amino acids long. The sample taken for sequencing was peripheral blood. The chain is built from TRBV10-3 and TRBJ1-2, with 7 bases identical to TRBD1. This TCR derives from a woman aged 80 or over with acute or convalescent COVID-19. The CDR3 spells CAISEGTENYGYTF. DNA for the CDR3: TGTGCCATCAGTGAAGGGACAGAGAACTATGGCTACACCTTC.